Each of the 22 T cell receptor beta chains below was sequenced from the same sample in a study of blood T cell repertoires in COVID-19. Measured with immunoSEQ multiplex PCR; TCRdb has only the in-frame clones, and not every one. The table lists 120,000 or so clones, 85% to 90% of them singletons. Sequencing used peripheral blood. These receptors were collected from a man aged 65-85 years with active or convalescent COVID-19.

The table lists this clone with a count of one. The J gene is TRBJ2-7, the V gene TRBV11-2; no clear D gene. V gave up 5 bases and J gave up 0 bases, with 14 bases separating them. Germline V gives CDR1 SGHAT, CDR2 FQNNGV. The CDR3 consists of 15 residues. Here the CDR3 reads CASSETPTSSYEQYF. The CDR3 DNA follows: TGTGCCAGCAGCGAAACCCCTACGAGCTCCTACGAGCAGTACTTC.

The chain carries TRBV6-5 and TRBJ2-1; TRBD1 aligns across 8 bases. CDR1 and CDR2 from the germline V gene are MNHEY and SVGAGI. J was trimmed by 9 bases and V by 0 bases; bases with no gene match: 7. CDR3 length equals 15 residues. DNA for the CDR3: TGTGCCAGCAGTTACTCACGACAGGGGTTGGGTGAGCAGTTCTTC. It specifies CASSYSRQGLGEQFF.

Ten or more counts support this clone. In DNA, the CDR3 is TGTGCCAGTAGTATTCCCCAGGGCGCCTACAATGAGCAGTTCTTC. As protein: CASSIPQGAYNEQFF. This chain joins TRBV19 and TRBJ2-1, with D maybe TRBD1 (5 bases). This CDR3 contains 15 residues. Germline V gives CDR1 LNHDA, CDR2 SQIVND (reference sequence). V lost 3 bases and J lost 2, with 11 bases in between.

This clone was detected only a few times. The DNA of the CDR3 is TGTGCCAGTAGAAGGACTAGCGGGTCCCACGAGCAGTACTTC. It is translated as CASRRTSGSHEQYF. This sequence joins TRBV19 and TRBJ2-7; 11 nucleotides align to TRBD2. The CDR3 is 14 amino acids. The germline gives CDR1 LNHDA, CDR2 SQIVND (reference sequence). The J segment lost 5 bases and the V segment lost 6 bases, leaving 6 bases of the junction unmatched.

V and J are TRBV29-1 and TRBJ2-1; 7 bases are a match to TRBD2. CDR1 and CDR2 (germline): SQVTM, ANQGSEA. The CDR3 has 14 amino acids. The V segment lost 1 base and the J segment 6 bases; nucleotides outside the gene matches: 6. The CDR3 sequence: CSVEGTRNINEQFF. The DNA of the CDR3 is TGCAGCGTTGAAGGGACTAGGAACATCAATGAGCAGTTCTTC.

This clone was picked up a small number of times. This chain uses TRBV7-9 with TRBJ2-5; 9 nucleotides agree with TRBD2. There are 15 residues in the CDR3. Per germline, CDR1 SEHNR and CDR2 FQNEAQ (reference sequence). Trimming cost V 3 bases and J 3 bases; bases outside gene matches: 5. In DNA, the CDR3 is TGTGCCAGCAGCTTTAGCGGGAGTGGGGAAGAGACCCAGTACTTC. Its translation: CASSFSGSGEETQYF.

The chain joins TRBV21-1 to TRBJ2-3; TRBD1, the table's D call, lacks a check against the DNA. TRBV21-1 counts as a pseudogene. The CDR3 is made up of 20 amino acids. The CDR3 DNA reads TGTCCCAGCAGCAAAGGGGCAGGGGGCCTTCGGGGGGCAAGCACAGATACGCAGTATTTT. It specifies CPSSKGAGGLRGASTDTQYF.

V and J are TRBV7-8 and TRBJ1-2; 9 positions agree with TRBD1. Per germline, CDR1 SGHVS and CDR2 FQNEAQ. V dropped 3 bases and J dropped 6; count of bases not matched to a gene: 5. The CDR3 loop spans 14 amino acids. CDR3 DNA sequence: TGTGCCAGCAGCTTCCGGGACAGGGACCATGGCTACACCTTC. The encoded protein is CASSFRDRDHGYTF. The whole variable domain, filled in from reference TRBV7-8 and TRBJ1-2, reads GAGVSQSPRYKVAKRGQDVALRCDPISGHVSLFWYQQALGQGPEFLTYFQNEAQLDKSGLPSDRFFAERPEGSVSTLKIQRTQQEDSAVYLCASSFRDRDHGYTFGSGTRLTVV.

This chain uses TRBV6-5 with TRBJ1-2; 8 bases line up with TRBD1. V shed 5 bases and J 5 bases; nucleotides not matched to a gene: 4. Per germline, CDR1 MNHEY and CDR2 SVGAGI. The CDR3 is made up of 13 amino acids. For the CDR3, the DNA is TGTGCCAGCAGTAAGGGACAGGATTATGGCTACACCTTC. Translated: CASSKGQDYGYTF.

The J gene is TRBJ1-1, the V gene TRBV18, with D possibly matching TRBD1 (6 bases). Deletions cut 1 base from V and 7 bases from J, with 19 bases between. The CDR3 spans 16 residues. Germline loops: CDR1 KGHSH, CDR2 LQKENI. CDR3 sequence: CASSPRTGGNLFEAFF. CDR3 sequence (DNA): TGTGCCAGCTCACCACGTACGGGGGGCAACCTTTTTGAAGCTTTCTTT.

The chain has TRBV28 and TRBJ1-5; no definite D call. This CDR3 region has 15 residues. Germline CDR1 reads MDHEN; CDR2 reads SYDVKM. Trimming took 6 bases from V and 2 from J, leaving 14 bases between them. CDR3 sequence reads: CASSPLAGGNQPQHF. The CDR3 DNA is TGTGCCAGCAGCCCTCTGGCAGGCGGCAATCAGCCCCAGCATTTT.

In its sample, this clone was seen a few times. This chain joins TRBV19 and TRBJ2-1; 10 bases map to TRBD2. Germline assignment: CDR1 LNHDA and CDR2 SQIVND (reference sequence). The length of the CDR3 is 16 residues. V trimming: 3 bases; J trimming: 5 bases; junction bases outside the gene matches: 7. CDR3 loop: CASSIEGSGRDNEQFF. The CDR3 bases are TGTGCCAGTAGTATCGAAGGAAGCGGGAGGGACAATGAGCAGTTCTTC.

The rearrangement uses TRBV3-1 (or the pseudogene TRBV3-2) and TRBJ1-5, with no clear D. The germline V gene has CDR1 LGHDT and CDR2 YNNKEL (reference sequence). The CDR3 has 14 residues. Trimming took 1 base from V and 3 from J, leaving 7 bases between them. The CDR3 DNA reads as TGTGCCAGCAGCCAAGCGCAGGCCAATCAGCCCCAGCATTTT. This encodes CASSQAQANQPQHF.

This chain connects TRBV27 to TRBJ1-6, with 9 bases that match TRBD1. Unmatched junction bases numbered 4, after V lost 1 base and J lost 9 bases. CDR3 length equals 15 residues. Germline values: CDR1 MNHEY, CDR2 SMNVEV (reference sequence). The CDR3 here is CASSLWDRDSSPLHF. DNA of the CDR3: TGTGCCAGCAGTTTATGGGACAGGGACAGTTCACCCCTCCACTTT.

A single count supports this clone. The chain recombines TRBV18 with TRBJ2-2; perhaps TRBD1 as D (6 bases). Per germline, CDR1 KGHSH and CDR2 LQKENI. The CDR3 sequence is 14 residues long. Trimming took 3 bases from V and 4 from J, leaving 9 bases between them. In nucleotides, the CDR3 is TGTGCCAGCTCACCCGGGACAACCACCGGGGAGCTGTTTTTT. Its protein product is CASSPGTTTGELFF. The whole variable domain, filled in from reference TRBV18 and TRBJ2-2, reads NAGVMQNPRHLVRRRGQEARLRCSPMKGHSHVYWYRQLPEEGLKFMVYLQKENIIDESGMPKERFSAEFPKEGPSILRIQQVVRGDSAAYFCASSPGTTTGELFFGEGSRLTVL.

This chain joins TRBV7-9 and TRBJ2-7; 8 nucleotides align to TRBD2. CDR1 is SEHNR and CDR2 is FQNEAQ in the germline V gene (reference sequence). V lost 3 bases, J lost 7 bases, and 14 bases stayed unmatched. The CDR3 is 16 amino acids. CDR3 sequence: CASSFSLAGPTWEQYF. The CDR3, as DNA: TGTGCCAGCAGCTTTAGTCTAGCGGGCCCTACGTGGGAGCAGTACTTC.

This clone was observed a handful of times. The V gene is TRBV6-5, the J gene TRBJ1-5, with D perhaps matching TRBD1 (6 bases). CDR3 length: 15 amino acids. Trimming left V 6 bases short and J 3 bases short, with 15 bases between. From germline, CDR1 is MNHEY and CDR2 SVGAGI. CDR3 DNA sequence: TGTGCCAGCAGAGCTGACAGGATCCCCAATCAGCCCCAGCATTTT. Its protein product is CASRADRIPNQPQHF.

This rearrangement joins TRBV25-1 to TRBJ1-1, with a tentative D call TRBD1 (5 bases). Germline values: CDR1 MGHDK, CDR2 SYGVNS. Trimming took off 3 bases at V and 1 base at J, with 9 bases between the two ends. The CDR3 is 14 residues long. The CDR3 DNA reads as TGTGCCAGCAGTGACAGGGACTCGAACACTGAAGCTTTCTTT. Translating it yields CASSDRDSNTEAFF.

The chain combines TRBV28 with TRBJ2-7, with a tentative D call TRBD1 (5 bases). Germline V gene data show CDR1 as MDHEN and CDR2 as SYDVKM. The CDR3 contains 15 residues. The V end lost 5 bases, the J end lost 4 bases, and 18 bases lay between the germline ends. As DNA, the CDR3 is TGTGCCAGCAGTCCCCCCGGGTTGCAGGGATACGAGCAGTACTTC. This encodes CASSPPGLQGYEQYF.

Notes on this clone: One end of the junction varies from germline; a read error may be responsible. The rearrangement uses TRBV2 and TRBJ2-7, with D tentatively TRBD2 (6 bases). CDR1 is SNHLY and CDR2 is FYNNEI in the germline V gene. CDR3 size: 12 residues. The CDR3 spells CASSWDSHEQYF. The CDR3 DNA is TGTGCCAGCAGTTGGGACTCCCACGAGCAGTACTTC.

This chain uses TRBV20-1 with TRBJ1-2; D unresolved. Trimming left V 3 bases short and J 3 bases short, with 17 bases between. The CDR3 totals 15 residues. Germline-derived CDR1 and CDR2 are DFQATT and SNEGSKA (reference sequence). The CDR3 bases are TGCAGTGCTAGTAGGCTTGGTGAGGGTGACTATGGCTACACCTTC. It encodes CSASRLGEGDYGYTF.

This chain joins TRBV10-3 and TRBJ1-2, with D tentatively TRBD1 (5 bases). V was trimmed by 4 bases and J by 7 bases, leaving 16 bases between them. CDR1 and CDR2 from the germline V gene are ENHRY and SYGVKD. This CDR3 has 14 amino acids. The CDR3 coding sequence is TGTGCCATCAGTGGTTCAGGGATATTCAGTGGCTACACCTTC. Translating gives CAISGSGIFSGYTF.